This T cell receptor beta chain emerged from a study of blood T cell repertoires in COVID-19. Study at large: COVID-19 samples collected from the United States, Italy and Spain covered acute and convalescent phases. T cells, B-cell-depleted T cells, or PBMCs supplied cDNA or gDNA.

Per the original methods: Estimation of nucleated cell counts was performed using reference gene primer amplification. Clones were read by immunoSEQ multiplex PCR, and TCRdb kept only the in-frame ones, dropping some. For V, J and clone size, that table is used; D and trimming come from the DNA. The table has around 150,000 clones, more than 75% seen once. This clone showed up just once. The sample taken for sequencing was peripheral blood. The clonotype was recovered from a man between 60 and 70 years old with active or convalescent COVID-19.

CDR3 region: CASTLAGTSYNEQFF. The CDR3 DNA reads as TGTGCCAGTACCTTAGCGGGGACCTCCTACAATGAGCAGTTCTTC. The chain employs TRBV5-8 and TRBJ2-1; 8 bases align to TRBD2. This CDR3 contains 15 residues. The germline V gene encodes CDR1 SGHTS and CDR2 YDEGEE. Unmatched junction bases numbered 7, after V lost 8 bases and J lost 0 bases.